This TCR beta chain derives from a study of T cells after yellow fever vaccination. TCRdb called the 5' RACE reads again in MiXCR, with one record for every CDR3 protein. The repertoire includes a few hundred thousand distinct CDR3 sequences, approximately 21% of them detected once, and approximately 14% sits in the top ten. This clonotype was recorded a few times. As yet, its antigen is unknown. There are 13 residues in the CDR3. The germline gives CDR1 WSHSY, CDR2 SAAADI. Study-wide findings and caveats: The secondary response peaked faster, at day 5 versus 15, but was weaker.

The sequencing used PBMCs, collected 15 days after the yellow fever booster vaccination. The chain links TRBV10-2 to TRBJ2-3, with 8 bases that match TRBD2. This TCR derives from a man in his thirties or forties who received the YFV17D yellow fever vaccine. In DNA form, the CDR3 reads TGCGCAGACGCAGCGGGAGCAACAGATACGCAGTATTTT. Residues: CADAAGATDTQYF.